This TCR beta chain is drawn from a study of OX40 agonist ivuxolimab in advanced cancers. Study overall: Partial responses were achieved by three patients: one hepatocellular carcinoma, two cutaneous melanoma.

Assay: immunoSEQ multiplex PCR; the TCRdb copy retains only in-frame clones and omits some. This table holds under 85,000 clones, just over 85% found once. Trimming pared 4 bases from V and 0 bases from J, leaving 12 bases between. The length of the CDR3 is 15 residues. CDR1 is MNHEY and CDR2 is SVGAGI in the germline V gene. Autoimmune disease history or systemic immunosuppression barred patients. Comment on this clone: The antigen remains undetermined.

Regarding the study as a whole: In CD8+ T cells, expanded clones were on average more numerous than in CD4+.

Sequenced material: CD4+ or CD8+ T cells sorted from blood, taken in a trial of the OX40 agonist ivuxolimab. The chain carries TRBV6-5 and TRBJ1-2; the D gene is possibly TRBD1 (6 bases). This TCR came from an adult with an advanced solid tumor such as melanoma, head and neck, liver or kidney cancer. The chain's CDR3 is CASSWTASTNYGYTF. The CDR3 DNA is TGTGCCAGCAGTTGGACAGCCTCAACTAACTATGGCTACACCTTC.